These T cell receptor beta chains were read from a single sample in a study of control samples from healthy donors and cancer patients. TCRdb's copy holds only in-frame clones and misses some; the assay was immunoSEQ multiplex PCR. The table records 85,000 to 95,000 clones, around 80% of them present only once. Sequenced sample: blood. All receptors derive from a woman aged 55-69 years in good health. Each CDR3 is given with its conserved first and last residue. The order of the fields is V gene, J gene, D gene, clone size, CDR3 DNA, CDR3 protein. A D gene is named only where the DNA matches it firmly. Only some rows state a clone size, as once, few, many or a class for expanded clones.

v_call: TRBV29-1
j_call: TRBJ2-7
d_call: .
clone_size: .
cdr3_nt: TGCAGCCTCCCTCAAAAACACCACGGAAGGTCCTACGAGCAGTACTTC
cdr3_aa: CSLPQKHHGRSYEQYF

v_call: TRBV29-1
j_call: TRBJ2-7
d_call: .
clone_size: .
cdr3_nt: TGCAGCGTTGAAGCAGGGTCGTCCCCCTGTGGAGCCTACGAGCAGTACTTC
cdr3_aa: CSVEAGSSPCGAYEQYF

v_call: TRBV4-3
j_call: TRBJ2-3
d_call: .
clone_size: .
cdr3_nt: TGCGCCAGCAGCCAAGATAACAGCCCAGATACGCAGTATTTT
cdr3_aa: CASSQDNSPDTQYF

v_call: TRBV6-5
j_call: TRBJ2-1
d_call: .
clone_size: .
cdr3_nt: TGTGCCAGCAGTTACGGGATGACAACGGGCAATGAGCAGTTCTTC
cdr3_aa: CASSYGMTTGNEQFF

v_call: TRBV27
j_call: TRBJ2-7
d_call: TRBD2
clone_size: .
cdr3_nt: TGTGCCAGCAGTTATTCGGGGGGGTCCTACGAGCAGTACTTC
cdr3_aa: CASSYSGGSYEQYF

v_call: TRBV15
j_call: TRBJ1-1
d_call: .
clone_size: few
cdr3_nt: TGTGCCACCAGCAGAGGAAGACAAAACCTGGAAGCTTTCTTT
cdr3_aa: CATSRGRQNLEAFF

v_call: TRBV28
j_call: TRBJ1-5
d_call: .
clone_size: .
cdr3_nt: TGTGCCAGCAGTTTCGGGTTGAGGTTCGGTAGCAATCAGCCCCAGCATTTT
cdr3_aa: CASSFGLRFGSNQPQHF

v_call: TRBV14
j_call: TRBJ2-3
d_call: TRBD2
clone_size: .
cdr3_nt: TGTGCCAGCAGCCGCCAGCGGGGGACCACAGATACGCAGTATTTT
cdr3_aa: CASSRQRGTTDTQYF

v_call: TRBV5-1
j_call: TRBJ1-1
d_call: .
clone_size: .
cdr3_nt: TGCGCCAGCAGCCCAGATGGGGGGCGGAACACTGAAGCTTTCTTT
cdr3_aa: CASSPDGGRNTEAFF

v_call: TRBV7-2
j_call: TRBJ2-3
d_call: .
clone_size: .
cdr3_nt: TGTGCCAGCAGCTCCCACCAGGTCGGCACAGATACGCAGTATTTT
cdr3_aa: CASSSHQVGTDTQYF

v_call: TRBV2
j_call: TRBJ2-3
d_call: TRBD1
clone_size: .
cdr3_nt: TGTGCCAGCAGTGACATACAGGGGGTTAGCACAGATACGCAGTATTTT
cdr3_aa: CASSDIQGVSTDTQYF

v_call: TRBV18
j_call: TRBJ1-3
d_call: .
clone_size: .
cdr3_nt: TGTGCCAGCTCACCGTCCGGGCCGCAGACTGGAAACACCATATATTTT
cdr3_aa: CASSPSGPQTGNTIYF

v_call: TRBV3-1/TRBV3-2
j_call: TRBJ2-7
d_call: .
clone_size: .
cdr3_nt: TGTGCCAGCATTCCCGCCAGGGAGGAAAGGTACGAGCAGTACTTC
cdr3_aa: CASIPAREERYEQYF

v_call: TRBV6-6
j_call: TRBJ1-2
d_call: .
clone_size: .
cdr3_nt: TGTGCCAGCAGTTCCCTGACGGGGGATGGCTACACCTTC
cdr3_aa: CASSSLTGDGYTF

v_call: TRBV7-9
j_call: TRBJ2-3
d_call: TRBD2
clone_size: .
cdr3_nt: TGTGCCAGCAGCTTTAGCGGGGCCCAAGATACGCAGTATTTT
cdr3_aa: CASSFSGAQDTQYF

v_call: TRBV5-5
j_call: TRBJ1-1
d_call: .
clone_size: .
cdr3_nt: TGTGCCAGCGGGACGGGACACACTGAAGCTTTCTTT
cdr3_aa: CASGTGHTEAFF

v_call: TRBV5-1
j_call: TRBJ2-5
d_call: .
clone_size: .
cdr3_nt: TGCGCCAGCAGCGCTGGCGGACCGCAAGAGACCCAGTACTTC
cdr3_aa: CASSAGGPQETQYF

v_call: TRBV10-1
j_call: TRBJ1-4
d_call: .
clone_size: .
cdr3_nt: TGCGCCAGCAGTGGGGGTATCGAGGAAAAACTGTTTTTT
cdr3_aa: CASSGGIEEKLFF

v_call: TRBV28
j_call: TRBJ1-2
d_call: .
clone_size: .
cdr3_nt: TGTGCCAGCAAACTGAGGTACTATGGCTACACCTTC
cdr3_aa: CASKLRYYGYTF

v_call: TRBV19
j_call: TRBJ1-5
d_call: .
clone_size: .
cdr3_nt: TGTGCCAGTAGTACCCTGAGGCTGGGCAATCAGCCCCAGCATTTT
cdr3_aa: CASSTLRLGNQPQHF

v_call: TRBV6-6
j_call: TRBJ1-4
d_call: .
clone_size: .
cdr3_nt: TGTGCCAGCAGTAACCCAGGGGAGTCAACTAATGAAAAACTGTTTTTT
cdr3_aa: CASSNPGESTNEKLFF

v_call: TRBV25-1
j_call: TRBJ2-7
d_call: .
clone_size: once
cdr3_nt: TGTGCCAGCAGTTTACGGGACTACGAGCAGTACTTC
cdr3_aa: CASSLRDYEQYF

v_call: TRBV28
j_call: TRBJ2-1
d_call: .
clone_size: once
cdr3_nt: TGTGCCAGCAGTTTATCAGGAGGCGGTAGTAATGAGCAGTTCTTC
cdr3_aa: CASSLSGGGSNEQFF

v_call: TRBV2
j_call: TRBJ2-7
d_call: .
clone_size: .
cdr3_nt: TGTGCCAGCAACCTTGTGGTGGCAGGGGAGCAGTACTTC
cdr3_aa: CASNLVVAGEQYF

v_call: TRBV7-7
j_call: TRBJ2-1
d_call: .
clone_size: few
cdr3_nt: TGTGCTAGCAGCTTAGGAGGGGGGGCTGTCAATGAGCAGTTCTTC
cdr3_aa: CASSLGGGAVNEQFF

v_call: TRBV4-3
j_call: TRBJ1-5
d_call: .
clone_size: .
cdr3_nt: TGCGCCAGCAGCCAAGAAGTATGGGGCAGCAATCAGCCCCAGCATTTT
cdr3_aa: CASSQEVWGSNQPQHF

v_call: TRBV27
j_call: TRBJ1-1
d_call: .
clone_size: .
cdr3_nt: TGTGCCAGCAAATTAGGACGGCCGAACACTGAAGCTTTCTTT
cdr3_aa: CASKLGRPNTEAFF

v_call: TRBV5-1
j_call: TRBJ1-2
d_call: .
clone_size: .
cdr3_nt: TGCGCCAGCAGCTTGGAGACAGCCCTTTATGGCTACACCTTC
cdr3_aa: CASSLETALYGYTF

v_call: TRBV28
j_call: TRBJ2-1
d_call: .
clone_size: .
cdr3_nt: TGTGCCAGCAGTATGACTACAGGGAGGGCCTACAATGAGCAGTTCTTC
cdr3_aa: CASSMTTGRAYNEQFF

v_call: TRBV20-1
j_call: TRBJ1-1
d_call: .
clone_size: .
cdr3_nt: TGCAGTGCCAGAGAGTCACCCGAAGCTTTCTTT
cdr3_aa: CSARESPEAFF

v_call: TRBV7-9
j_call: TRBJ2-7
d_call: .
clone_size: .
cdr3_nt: TGTGCCAGCACCTTGGGGGGAAGGAGCTACGAGCAGTACTTC
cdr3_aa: CASTLGGRSYEQYF

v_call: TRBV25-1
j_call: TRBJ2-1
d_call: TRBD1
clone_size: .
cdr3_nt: TGTGCCAGGGGGGACAGACAGATCTGTAGGAATGAGCAGTTCTTC
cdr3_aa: CARGDRQICRNEQFF

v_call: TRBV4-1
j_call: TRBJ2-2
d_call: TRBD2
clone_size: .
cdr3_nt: TGCGCCAGCAGCCAAGAATACAGCGGGGTTTTCGCGAACACCGGGGAGCTGTTTTTT
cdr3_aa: CASSQEYSGVFANTGELFF

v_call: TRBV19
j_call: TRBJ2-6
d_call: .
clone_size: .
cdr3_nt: TGTGCCAGTAGTATAGTGGGTGGCCTTGGGGCCAACGTCCTGACTTTC
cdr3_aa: CASSIVGGLGANVLTF

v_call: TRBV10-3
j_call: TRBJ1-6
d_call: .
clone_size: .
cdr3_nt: TGTGCCATCAGTGAGGGGGTAGTCGCCTCTTCACCCCTCCACTTT
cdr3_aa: CAISEGVVASSPLHF

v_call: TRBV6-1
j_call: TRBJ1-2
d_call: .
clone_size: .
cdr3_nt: TGTGCCAGCAGTGACAGAACCTATGGCTACACCTTC
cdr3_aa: CASSDRTYGYTF

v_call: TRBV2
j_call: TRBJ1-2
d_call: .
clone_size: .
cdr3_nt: TGTGCCAGCAGTCGTATTGCCGGGACACAATTCGGCTACACCTTC
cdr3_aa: CASSRIAGTQFGYTF

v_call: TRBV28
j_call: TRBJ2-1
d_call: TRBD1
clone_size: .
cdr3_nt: TGTGCCAGCGGGACAGGGGGGTACAATGAGCAGTTCTTC
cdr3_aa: CASGTGGYNEQFF

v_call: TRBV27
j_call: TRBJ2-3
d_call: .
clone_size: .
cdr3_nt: TGTGCCAGCAGTACTTTGGTATCGAGGCACACAGATACGCAGTATTTT
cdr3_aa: CASSTLVSRHTDTQYF

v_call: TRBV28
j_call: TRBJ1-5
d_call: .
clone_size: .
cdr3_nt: TGTGCCAGCAGAATTGGGGACCGCAATCAGCCCCAGCATTTT
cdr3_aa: CASRIGDRNQPQHF

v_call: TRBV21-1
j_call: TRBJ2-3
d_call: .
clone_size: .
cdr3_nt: TGTGCCAGTATACAGGGGGATACGCAGTATTTT
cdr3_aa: CASIQGDTQYF

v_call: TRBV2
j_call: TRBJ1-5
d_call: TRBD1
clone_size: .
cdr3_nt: TGTGCCAGCAGTAGTTATAGGACAGGGGTTAATCAGCCCCAGCATTTT
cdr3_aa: CASSSYRTGVNQPQHF

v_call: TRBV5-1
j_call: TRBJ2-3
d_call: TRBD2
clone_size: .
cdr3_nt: TGCGCCAGCAGTCAACCGGGACTAGACACAGATACGCAGTATTTT
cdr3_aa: CASSQPGLDTDTQYF

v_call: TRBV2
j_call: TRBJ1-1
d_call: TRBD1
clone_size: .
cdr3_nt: TGTGCCAGCAGCCCAAACGCCGGGACAGCGAACACTGAAGCTTTCTTT
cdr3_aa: CASSPNAGTANTEAFF

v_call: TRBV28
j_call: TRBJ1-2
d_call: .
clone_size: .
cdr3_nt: TGTGCCAGCAGCATGGGGGGAATGGTCCTAGGATCTGGCTACACCTTC
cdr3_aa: CASSMGGMVLGSGYTF

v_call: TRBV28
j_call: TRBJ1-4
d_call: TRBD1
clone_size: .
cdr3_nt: TGTGCCAGCACCCTCACAGGGGGTAAGAAAAAACTGTTTTTT
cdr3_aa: CASTLTGGKKKLFF

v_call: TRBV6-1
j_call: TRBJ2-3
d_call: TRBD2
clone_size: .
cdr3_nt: TGTGCCAGCAGTGACCCGGGGGGGCCAAGCACAGATACGCAGTATTTT
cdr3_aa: CASSDPGGPSTDTQYF

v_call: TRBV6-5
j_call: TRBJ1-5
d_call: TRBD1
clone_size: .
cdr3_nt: TGTGCCAGCAGCCGGACAGGTATTAGCAATCAGCCCCAGCATTTT
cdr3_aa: CASSRTGISNQPQHF